The 24 T cell receptor beta chains below were found in one sample sequenced in a study of blood T cell repertoires in COVID-19. The method was immunoSEQ multiplex PCR; TCRdb's version includes in-frame clones alone and lacks a portion of them. Of fewer than 500,000 clones in the sample, 86% were seen once. Source material: peripheral blood. The receptor set was obtained from a woman aged 30 to 39 with active or convalescent COVID-19.

The V call is TRBV2, the J call TRBJ2-5, with D perhaps matching TRBD2 (7 bases). This CDR3 comprises 13 residues. Germline V gives CDR1 SNHLY, CDR2 FYNNEI. V lost 8 bases, J lost 5 bases, and 15 bases lay in between. For the CDR3, the DNA is TGTGCCAGCCGATTACAGGGAGGGGAGACCCAGTACTTC. Translated: CASRLQGGETQYF.

The J gene is TRBJ2-3, the V gene TRBV4-1; TRBD2 is a possible D gene (7 bases). The germline V gene encodes CDR1 MGHRA and CDR2 YSYEKL. The CDR3 runs to 17 residues. V was shortened by 0 bases and J by 7 bases, with 20 bases between the two germline ends. Written as DNA, the CDR3 is TGCGCCAGCAGCCAAGATGGTGGGGGGGCCGCGCTAAATACGCAGTATTTT. Protein product: CASSQDGGGAALNTQYF.

The genes are TRBV7-9 and TRBJ1-6; a weak D match, TRBD1 (5 bases). The CDR3 runs to 14 residues. V lost 0 bases to trimming and J lost 7 bases, with 7 bases between them. Germline CDR1 and CDR2: SEHNR and FQNEAQ (reference sequence). The CDR3 region is CASSLARANSPLHF. In nucleotides, the CDR3 is TGTGCCAGCAGCTTAGCCAGGGCAAATTCACCCCTCCACTTT.

The rearrangement uses TRBV18 and TRBJ2-2; TRBD1 is a possible D gene (5 bases). V was shortened by 8 bases and J by 7 bases, with 20 bases between the two germline ends. Germline V gives CDR1 KGHSH, CDR2 LQKENI. This CDR3 has 15 amino acids. The CDR3, as DNA: TGTGCCAGCACCAAAATTGACAGCTACGGCGGGGAGCTGTTTTTT. This encodes CASTKIDSYGGELFF.

V is TRBV14 and J is TRBJ2-7; D uncertain. Trimming removed 5 bases from V and 2 bases from J, with 7 bases in between. The CDR3 extends over 12 amino acids. Germline CDR1 and CDR2: SGHDN and FVKESK. CDR3 amino acids: CASSEGTYEQYF. For the CDR3, the DNA is TGTGCCAGCAGCGAAGGTACCTACGAGCAGTACTTC.

This chain joins TRBV2 and TRBJ1-1; tentatively, D is TRBD1 (5 bases). The germline gives CDR1 SNHLY, CDR2 FYNNEI. The V and J ends lost 6 bases and 1 base respectively, with 12 bases between them. CDR3 length: 14 amino acids. The CDR3 DNA reads as TGTGCCAGCAGCCCCCGCGGACAGAACACTGAAGCTTTCTTT. Translated, it gives CASSPRGQNTEAFF.

This clone has more than one count but fewer than ten. This rearrangement joins TRBV6-5 to TRBJ1-2; TRBD1 might be the D (5 bases). The ends were cut back, 5 bases at V and 6 bases at J, with 16 bases in the middle. Looked up from germline, CDR1 is MNHEY and CDR2 is SVGAGI. The CDR3 is 14 residues long. This chain's CDR3 is CASSPGRDSDGYTF. The CDR3 nucleotides are TGTGCCAGCAGTCCCGGTAGGGACTCAGATGGCTACACCTTC.

The chain joins TRBV13 to TRBJ2-1; TRBD2 agrees at 11 bases. The germline gives CDR1 PRHDT, CDR2 FYEKMQ (reference sequence). The CDR3 has 15 amino acids. After removal of 2 bases from V and 4 bases from J, the junction contained 1 base not matched to a gene. The CDR3 nucleotides read TGTGCCAGCAGCTTACCTAGCGGGAGGTACAATGAGCAGTTCTTC. The encoded protein is CASSLPSGRYNEQFF.

J is TRBJ2-7 and V is TRBV11-2, with D possibly TRBD1 on 6 matching bases. The V and J ends lost 0 bases and 6 bases respectively, with 9 bases between them. The germline V gene encodes CDR1 SGHAT and CDR2 FQNNGV. CDR3 size: 13 residues. The CDR3 DNA follows: TGTGCCAGCAGCTTAGAGCAGGGGACCGAGCAGTACTTC. It translates to CASSLEQGTEQYF.

This chain links TRBV5-4 with TRBJ2-7; TRBD1 might be the D (6 bases). With 5 bases removed from V and 3 bases from J, the gap between germline ends came to 9 bases. The CDR3 is made up of 12 amino acids. Germline V lookup: CDR1 SGHNT, CDR2 YYREEE (reference sequence). In DNA, the CDR3 is TGTGCCAGCAGTCCACAGGGCTACGAGCAGTACTTC. It codes for CASSPQGYEQYF.

This chain uses TRBV11-2 with TRBJ1-3, with 9 bases that match TRBD1. Germline CDR1 is SGHAT and CDR2 is FQNNGV. This CDR3 is 17 amino acids long. Unmatched junction bases numbered 6, after V lost 3 bases and J lost 0 bases. The CDR3 DNA follows: TGTGCCAGCAGCTTGTTTGGACAGGGGAGCTCTGGAAACACCATATATTTT. It yields the protein CASSLFGQGSSGNTIYF. Supplemented by reference TRBV11-2 and TRBJ1-3, the full variable domain reads EAGVAQSPRYKIIEKRQSVAFWCNPISGHATLYWYQQILGQGPKLLIQFQNNGVVDDSQLPKDRFSAERLKGVDSTLKIQPAKLEDSAVYLCASSLFGQGSSGNTIYFGEGSWLTVV.

This chain connects TRBV5-4 to TRBJ2-1, with TRBD2 identical over 10 bases. Germline CDR1 is SGHNT and CDR2 is YYREEE (reference sequence). The CDR3 runs to 16 residues. V trimming: 0 bases; J trimming: 5 bases; junction bases outside the gene matches: 5. CDR3 amino acids: CASSLGLAGANNEQFF. The CDR3 DNA follows: TGTGCCAGCAGCTTGGGCCTAGCGGGAGCCAACAATGAGCAGTTCTTC.

The gene calls are TRBV5-1 and TRBJ1-2; TRBD1 aligns across 7 bases. The CDR3 is made up of 13 amino acids. The germline CDR1 and CDR2 sequences are SGHRS and YFSETQ. Trimming at V came to 1 base and at J to 10 bases, leaving 7 bases not matched to a gene. CDR3 sequence reads: CASSLSQGWTYTF. CDR3 DNA: TGCGCCAGCAGCTTGTCACAGGGGTGGACCTACACCTTC. The variable domain in full, with the rest retrieved from reference TRBV5-1 and TRBJ1-2, is KAGVTQTPRYLIKTRGQQVTLSCSPISGHRSVSWYQQTPGQGLQFLFEYFSETQRNKGNFPGRFSGRQFSNSRSEMNVSTLELGDSALYLCASSLSQGWTYTFGSGTRLTVV.

CDR3 nucleotide sequence: TGCGCCAGCAGCTTGGAGTTCGGCAGCGGAAGCCCCTACGAGCAGTACTTC. Its protein is CASSLEFGSGSPYEQYF. The V gene is TRBV5-1, the J gene TRBJ2-7; D might be TRBD2 (5 bases). V dropped 0 bases and J dropped 2 bases, with 18 bases sitting between them. The CDR3 spans 17 residues. CDR1 and CDR2 from the germline V gene are SGHRS and YFSETQ.

This clone was seen a handful of times. The rearrangement joins TRBV4-2 to TRBJ1-5; 7 bases align to TRBD1. V gave up 4 bases and J gave up 5 bases; unmatched junction bases: 8. CDR3 length: 15 residues. Germline V gives CDR1 LGHNA, CDR2 YNFKEQ. The CDR3 sequence: CASSRDRDSDQPQHF. In nucleotides, the CDR3 is TGTGCCAGCAGCCGGGACCGGGACAGCGATCAGCCCCAGCATTTT.

V and J are TRBV7-9 and TRBJ1-5; 9 bases are a match to TRBD1. CDR3 length: 18 residues. The germline V gene has CDR1 SEHNR and CDR2 FQNEAQ (reference sequence). V lost 6 bases and J lost 4; bases outside the gene matches: 16. CDR3 nucleotide sequence: TGTGCCAGCAGTTCAGGGGCGTCCGGGACAGGGTGGAATCAGCCCCAGCATTTT. This encodes CASSSGASGTGWNQPQHF. The variable domain in full, completed from reference TRBV7-9 and TRBJ1-5, reads DTGVSQNPRHKITKRGQNVTFRCDPISEHNRLYWYRQTLGQGPEFLTYFQNEAQLEKSRLLSDRFSAERPKGSFSTLEIQRTEQGDSAMYLCASSSGASGTGWNQPQHFGDGTRLSIL.

J is TRBJ1-1 and V is TRBV19; D perhaps matches TRBD1 (6 bases). Germline values: CDR1 LNHDA, CDR2 SQIVND (reference sequence). Trimming removed 5 bases from V and 4 bases from J, with 14 bases in between. The length of the CDR3 is 14 residues. The DNA of the CDR3 is TGTGCCAGTAGTCTGCAGGGGCGGAGCACTGAAGCTTTCTTT. Amino acid sequence: CASSLQGRSTEAFF. Together with reference TRBV19 and TRBJ1-1, the CDR3 gives the full variable domain: DGGITQSPKYLFRKEGQNVTLSCEQNLNHDAMYWYRQDPGQGLRLIYYSQIVNDFQKGDIAEGYSVSREKKESFPLTVTSAQKNPTAFYLCASSLQGRSTEAFFGQGTRLTVV.

To note about this clone: A junction boundary mismatches the germline segment, possibly from a read error. CDR3 sequence (DNA): TGCAGCGTCGAAGAAGGAGTAGCCAAAAACATTCAGTACTTC. Encoded protein: CSVEEGVAKNIQYF. The chain links TRBV29-1 to TRBJ2-4, with D unclear. In germline, CDR1 is SQVTM, CDR2 ANQGSEA. This CDR3 is 14 amino acids long.

The rearrangement uses TRBV15 and TRBJ1-5; 7 bases are a match to TRBD1. This CDR3 spans 14 amino acids. With 1 base clipped from V and 5 bases from J, the junction kept 2 bases outside the gene matches. Germline CDR1 and CDR2: LNHNV and YYDKDF (reference sequence). Written as DNA, the CDR3 is TGTGCCACCAGCAGAGGGACAGGCGATCAGCCCCAGCATTTT. As protein: CATSRGTGDQPQHF.

This clone has more than one count but fewer than ten. The chain employs TRBV12-3 or TRBV12-4 and TRBJ1-1, with D perhaps TRBD1 (5 bases). This CDR3 comprises 13 residues. V was clipped by 2 bases and J by 5 bases, with 9 bases between them. This CDR3 reads CASSLNGGTEAFF. CDR3 in DNA: TGTGCCAGCAGTTTAAACGGGGGGACTGAAGCTTTCTTT.

The rearrangement joins TRBV7-8 to TRBJ2-7; 7 bases match TRBD2. The CDR3 spans 15 residues. The germline V gene has CDR1 SGHVS and CDR2 FQNEAQ. The J segment lost 6 bases and the V segment lost 2 bases, leaving 10 bases of the junction unmatched. CDR3 sequence (DNA): TGTGCCAGCAGCTTACCGGGACTATTAACTACCGAGCAGTACTTC. This translates into CASSLPGLLTTEQYF.

The genes are TRBV25-1 and TRBJ1-6, with D possibly being TRBD1 (6 bases). V was clipped by 3 bases and J by 5 bases, with 11 bases between them. The CDR3 extends over 15 amino acids. Germline V CDR1 and CDR2: MGHDK, SYGVNS. CDR3: CASSDRTVNNSPLHF. CDR3 sequence (DNA): TGTGCCAGCAGTGACCGGACAGTCAATAATTCACCCCTCCACTTT.

J is TRBJ1-5 and V is TRBV15, with D maybe TRBD1 (6 bases). The CDR3 length is 16 residues. In germline, CDR1 is LNHNV, CDR2 YYDKDF (reference sequence). V lost 3 bases and J 5 bases, leaving 17 bases between the germline ends. DNA for the CDR3: TGTGCCACCAGCAGGGAAACAGGGCTGAAGGATCAGCCCCAGCATTTT. This sequence encodes CATSRETGLKDQPQHF.

This clone was seen a single time. The rearrangement uses TRBV9 and TRBJ2-5; 11 nucleotides align to TRBD2. CDR3 size: 16 residues. V lost 4 bases to trimming and J lost 1 base; unmatched junction nucleotides: 6. Per germline, CDR1 SGDLS and CDR2 YYNGEE. CDR3: CASSFSGGGPQETQYF. The CDR3 nucleotides are TGTGCCAGCAGCTTTAGCGGGGGGGGACCCCAAGAGACCCAGTACTTC.